These T cell receptor beta chains were read from a single sample in a study of T cells after yellow fever vaccination. TCRdb called the 5' RACE reads again in MiXCR, with one record for every CDR3 protein. Of about 550,000 distinct CDR3 sequences in the sample, roughly a fifth were seen once. The specimen was PBMCs, collected 15 days after the yellow fever booster vaccination. The receptors derive from a man aged 25-45 years who received the YFV17D yellow fever vaccine. Each CDR3 is given with its conserved first and last residue. The D gene is left open where the match is weak. Clone sizes are given selectively: once, few, many, or a class where the clone is expanded.

V gene: TRBV20-1; clone size: .; J gene: TRBJ2-7; CDR3 length: 11; D gene: .; CDR3 protein: CSAGSTNEQYF; CDR3 DNA: TGCAGTGCTGGTAGTACGAACGAGCAGTACTTC
V gene: TRBV6-1; clone size: .; J gene: TRBJ2-6; CDR3 length: 15; D gene: .; CDR3 protein: CASTPFQAGANVLTF; CDR3 DNA: TGTGCCAGCACCCCATTTCAGGCTGGGGCCAACGTCCTGACTTTC
V gene: TRBV12-3/TRBV12-4; clone size: few; J gene: TRBJ2-7; CDR3 length: 16; D gene: .; CDR3 protein: CASSLAGTLTSYEQYF; CDR3 DNA: TGTGCCAGCAGTTTAGCGGGTACTTTGACCTCCTACGAGCAGTACTTC
V gene: TRBV20-1; clone size: many; J gene: TRBJ2-1; CDR3 length: 15; D gene: TRBD2; CDR3 protein: CSARVHGRASNEQFF; CDR3 DNA: TGCAGTGCTAGAGTACACGGGAGGGCTTCCAATGAGCAGTTCTTC
V gene: TRBV27; clone size: few; J gene: TRBJ2-7; CDR3 length: 15; D gene: TRBD1; CDR3 protein: CASGWGQGLSYEQYF; CDR3 DNA: TGTGCCAGCGGGTGGGGACAGGGCCTCTCCTACGAGCAGTACTTC
V gene: TRBV5-1; clone size: .; J gene: TRBJ1-1; CDR3 length: 13; D gene: .; CDR3 protein: CASSLDTNTEAFF; CDR3 DNA: TGCGCCAGCAGCTTGGATACGAACACTGAAGCTTTCTTT
V gene: TRBV25-1; clone size: few; J gene: TRBJ2-2; CDR3 length: 14; D gene: TRBD2; CDR3 protein: CASTAGVGPGELFF; CDR3 DNA: TGTGCCAGCACAGCGGGAGTGGGGCCCGGGGAGCTGTTTTTT
V gene: TRBV15; clone size: .; J gene: TRBJ2-7; CDR3 length: 15; D gene: .; CDR3 protein: CATSSPGGTSYEQYF; CDR3 DNA: TGTGCCACCAGCTCCCCGGGTGGGACCTCCTACGAGCAGTACTTC
V gene: TRBV12-3/TRBV12-4; clone size: few; J gene: TRBJ2-4; CDR3 length: 16; D gene: .; CDR3 protein: CASSPGKNEAKNIQYF; CDR3 DNA: TGTGCCAGCAGTCCCGGGAAAAATGAGGCCAAAAACATTCAGTACTTC
V gene: TRBV21-1; clone size: .; J gene: TRBJ1-1; CDR3 length: 15; D gene: .; CDR3 protein: CASSAKQGANTEAFF; CDR3 DNA: TGTGCCAGCAGCGCGAAACAGGGGGCGAACACTGAAGCTTTCTTT
V gene: TRBV10-3; clone size: few; J gene: TRBJ1-3; CDR3 length: 12; D gene: .; CDR3 protein: CATQGSGNTIYF; CDR3 DNA: TGTGCCACCCAGGGTTCTGGAAACACCATATATTTT
V gene: TRBV5-1; clone size: .; J gene: TRBJ2-3; CDR3 length: 16; D gene: TRBD2; CDR3 protein: CASSPDGLAVTDTQYF; CDR3 DNA: TGCGCCAGCAGTCCGGATGGACTAGCGGTCACAGATACGCAGTATTTT
V gene: TRBV7-8; clone size: .; J gene: TRBJ2-1; CDR3 length: 14; D gene: TRBD2; CDR3 protein: CASSLGGGPGEQFF; CDR3 DNA: TGTGCCAGCTCTCTCGGGGGGGGCCCCGGTGAGCAGTTCTTC
V gene: TRBV24-1; clone size: few; J gene: TRBJ2-1; CDR3 length: 16; D gene: TRBD2; CDR3 protein: CATSDDLAESYNEQFF; CDR3 DNA: TGTGCCACCAGTGATGACCTAGCGGAGTCCTACAATGAGCAGTTCTTC
V gene: TRBV19; clone size: .; J gene: TRBJ1-2; CDR3 length: 16; D gene: .; CDR3 protein: CASSTRGGVDTYGYTF; CDR3 DNA: TGTGCCAGTAGTACCCGAGGGGGGGTGGATACCTATGGCTACACCTTC
V gene: TRBV20-1; clone size: medium-sized; J gene: TRBJ2-7; CDR3 length: 12; D gene: .; CDR3 protein: CSARGETYEQYF; CDR3 DNA: TGCAGTGCTAGAGGGGAAACCTACGAGCAGTACTTC
V gene: TRBV5-1; clone size: few; J gene: TRBJ1-1; CDR3 length: 14; D gene: TRBD1; CDR3 protein: CASSNRQGNTEAFF; CDR3 DNA: TGCGCCAGCAGCAACCGACAGGGGAACACTGAAGCTTTCTTT
V gene: TRBV27; clone size: few; J gene: TRBJ2-2; CDR3 length: 12; D gene: .; CDR3 protein: CASSFGRGGLFF; CDR3 DNA: TGTGCCAGCAGTTTCGGAAGGGGAGGGCTGTTTTTT
V gene: TRBV28; clone size: few; J gene: TRBJ2-3; CDR3 length: 14; D gene: TRBD1; CDR3 protein: CASRDRGGADTQYF; CDR3 DNA: TGTGCCAGCAGAGACAGGGGAGGAGCAGATACGCAGTATTTT
V gene: TRBV20-1; clone size: few; J gene: TRBJ2-7; CDR3 length: 16; D gene: TRBD2; CDR3 protein: CSARDSQREGFYEQYF; CDR3 DNA: TGCAGTGCTAGAGATTCCCAGCGGGAGGGTTTTTACGAGCAGTACTTC
V gene: TRBV29-1; clone size: .; J gene: TRBJ2-3; CDR3 length: 13; D gene: TRBD2; CDR3 protein: CSVTRLAADTQYF; CDR3 DNA: TGCAGCGTCACGAGACTAGCCGCAGATACGCAGTATTTT
V gene: TRBV18; clone size: .; J gene: TRBJ1-1; CDR3 length: 13; D gene: .; CDR3 protein: CASSPSENTEAFF; CDR3 DNA: TGTGCCAGCTCACCGTCTGAGAACACTGAAGCTTTCTTT
V gene: TRBV7-2; clone size: few; J gene: TRBJ2-5; CDR3 length: 14; D gene: .; CDR3 protein: CASSPGREVKTQYF; CDR3 DNA: TGTGCCAGCAGCCCGGGGCGGGAAGTAAAGACCCAGTACTTC
V gene: TRBV5-1; clone size: .; J gene: TRBJ1-2; CDR3 length: 13; D gene: .; CDR3 protein: CASSLGTTTGYTF; CDR3 DNA: TGCGCCAGCAGCTTGGGGACGACGACGGGCTACACCTTC
V gene: TRBV12-3/TRBV12-4; clone size: .; J gene: TRBJ2-2; CDR3 length: 15; D gene: TRBD1; CDR3 protein: CASSPGQRGTGELFF; CDR3 DNA: TGTGCCAGCAGCCCGGGACAGCGAGGGACCGGGGAGCTGTTTTTT
V gene: TRBV30; clone size: .; J gene: TRBJ1-5; CDR3 length: 14; D gene: .; CDR3 protein: CAWRGRTVDQPQHF; CDR3 DNA: TGTGCCTGGAGGGGACGGACAGTAGATCAGCCCCAGCATTTT
V gene: TRBV7-6; clone size: .; J gene: TRBJ2-5; CDR3 length: 17; D gene: .; CDR3 protein: CASSSTRVQTVQETQYF; CDR3 DNA: TGTGCCAGCAGCTCCACGCGGGTGCAGACGGTCCAAGAGACCCAGTACTTC
V gene: TRBV30; clone size: .; J gene: TRBJ2-5; CDR3 length: 15; D gene: TRBD2; CDR3 protein: CAWNEGRASYETQYF; CDR3 DNA: TGTGCCTGGAACGAAGGGAGGGCCTCGTACGAGACCCAGTACTTC
V gene: TRBV24-1; clone size: .; J gene: TRBJ2-7; CDR3 length: 18; D gene: TRBD2; CDR3 protein: CATSPSRWGSGSGDEQYF; CDR3 DNA: TGTGCCACCAGTCCTTCGCGTTGGGGTAGCGGGAGCGGAGACGAGCAGTACTTC
V gene: TRBV18; clone size: .; J gene: TRBJ1-3; CDR3 length: 13; D gene: .; CDR3 protein: CASSIGRENTIYF; CDR3 DNA: TGTGCCAGCTCAATTGGACGTGAAAACACCATATATTTT
V gene: TRBV7-3; clone size: .; J gene: TRBJ2-2; CDR3 length: 14; D gene: .; CDR3 protein: CASSLGPDTGELFF; CDR3 DNA: TGTGCCAGCAGCTTAGGGCCGGACACCGGGGAGCTGTTTTTT
V gene: TRBV7-9; clone size: .; J gene: TRBJ2-3; CDR3 length: 16; D gene: .; CDR3 protein: CASSPAGGQRPDTQYF; CDR3 DNA: TGTGCCAGCAGTCCAGCGGGCGGCCAGCGGCCAGATACGCAGTATTTT
V gene: TRBV9; clone size: few; J gene: TRBJ2-3; CDR3 length: 14; D gene: .; CDR3 protein: CASSVAFGTDTQYF; CDR3 DNA: TGTGCCAGCAGCGTAGCCTTTGGCACAGATACGCAGTATTTT
V gene: TRBV11-2; clone size: .; J gene: TRBJ2-1; CDR3 length: 13; D gene: .; CDR3 protein: CASSLEPSNEQFF; CDR3 DNA: TGTGCCAGCAGCTTAGAACCCAGCAATGAGCAGTTCTTC
V gene: TRBV10-3; clone size: .; J gene: TRBJ2-7; CDR3 length: 13; D gene: .; CDR3 protein: CAICEAREGEQYF; CDR3 DNA: TGTGCCATCTGTGAAGCCAGGGAAGGCGAGCAGTACTTC
V gene: TRBV24-1; clone size: .; J gene: TRBJ2-3; CDR3 length: 13; D gene: TRBD2; CDR3 protein: CATSAPGGDTQYF; CDR3 DNA: TGTGCCACCAGTGCCCCGGGGGGAGATACGCAGTATTTT
V gene: TRBV5-1; clone size: .; J gene: TRBJ2-5; CDR3 length: 15; D gene: .; CDR3 protein: CASSLTVQQSETQYF; CDR3 DNA: TGCGCCAGCAGCTTGACTGTCCAGCAAAGTGAGACCCAGTACTTC
V gene: TRBV3-1; clone size: .; J gene: TRBJ2-7; CDR3 length: 15; D gene: .; CDR3 protein: CASSTTMGLASEQYF; CDR3 DNA: TGTGCCAGCAGCACTACCATGGGGCTAGCGAGCGAGCAGTACTTC